This T cell receptor beta chain was sequenced during a study of T-cell memory formation after mild COVID-19. On the study more broadly: TCR clusters were mostly donor specific.

Study-level results: Researchers report contracting CD4+ clones mostly in CM and EM, with CD8+ clones in EMRA. Pre-infection memory harbored some responding clones, suggesting cross-reactive memory joined.

Constant-segment-primed 5'RACE gave TCR alpha and TCR beta cDNA libraries with sample barcodes and UMIs. TCRdb fed the 5' RACE reads into MiXCR, producing one record per CDR3 protein. The sample lists some 490,000 distinct CDR3 sequences, 18% occurring once. Trimming removed 8 bases from V and 11 bases from J, with 13 bases in between. This CDR3 contains 11 residues. Germline CDR1 and CDR2: MNHEY and SVGEGT. The sample holds a few counts of this clonotype. What it recognizes is unknown. This sequence originates from an adult woman who had mild COVID-19 (a few samples of this study predate the infection). Cell type and time point are not known. The chain is built from TRBV6-2 or TRBV6-3 and TRBJ2-1; possible D gene TRBD2, 6 bases. The source material was PBMCs or a T cell subset sorted from them (not recorded which). Written as DNA, the CDR3 is TGTGCCAGCCGGGCGGGACCACAGCAGTTCTTC. Its protein is CASRAGPQQFF.